One and the same sample provided the 5 T cell receptor beta chains below, sequenced in a study of CD8+CD57+ T cells in acquired aplastic anemia. According to the study, genomic DNA was the template for TCR beta VDJ and CDR3 profiling. TCRdb independently ran MiXCR on the reads; one entry per CDR3 protein. The sample consists of some 170,000 distinct CDR3 sequences, over 55% of them appearing once. Patients chosen for sequencing had CD8+CD57+ cells that had expanded, as shown by flow cytometry. The source material was sorted CD4+, CD8+, or CD8+CD57+ T cells (not recorded which) from PBMCs. The receptors were gathered from a human donor with aplastic anemia.

The rearrangement uses TRBV25-1 and TRBJ1-6; D is unresolved. The CDR3 has 15 amino acids. Trimming shortened V by 3 bases and J by 5 bases, and 11 bases separated the two germline ends. Germline CDR1 reads MGHDK; CDR2 reads SYGVNS. In DNA, the CDR3 is TGTGCCAGCAGTGATGGCACGATCGATAATTCACCCCTCCACTTT. As protein: CASSDGTIDNSPLHF. The full variable domain, in which reference TRBV25-1 and TRBJ1-6 provide the parts outside the CDR3, is EADIYQTPRYLVIGTGKKITLECSQTMGHDKMYWYQQDPGMELHLIHYSYGVNSTEKGDLSSESTVSRIRTEHFPLTLESARPSHTSQYLCASSDGTIDNSPLHFGNGTRLTVT.

This clonotype was seen a single time. The chain links TRBV9 to TRBJ2-3, with D hard to call. Looked up from germline, CDR1 is SGDLS and CDR2 is YYNGEE. This CDR3 contains 14 residues. V was pared by 2 bases and J by 4 bases, with 11 bases between. Written as DNA, the CDR3 is TGTGCCAGCAGCGTGTCCACCTGGGCAGATACGCAGTATTTT. Translation: CASSVSTWADTQYF.

Note on this clonotype: In this CDR3 the conserved last residue, phenylalanine or tryptophan, is missing, so a read error is likely. V gene TRBV7-2 combines with J gene TRBJ2-3; D gene uncertain. The CDR3 is made up of 12 amino acids. CDR1 SGHTA and CDR2 FQGNSA come from the germline V gene. For the CDR3, the DNA is TGTGCCAGTAGCTTAGAATTCTCCACGCAGTATTCT. Protein: CASSLEFSTQYS.

This clonotype was recorded many times. The genes are TRBV19 and TRBJ1-1; D call uncertain. The germline V gene has CDR1 LNHDA and CDR2 SQIVND (reference sequence). CDR3 length: 12 amino acids. V shed 3 bases and J shed 5 bases, with 7 bases lying between them. CDR3: CASSIPGTEAFF. The CDR3, as DNA: TGTGCCAGTAGTATTCCGGGGACTGAAGCTTTCTTT.

This chain links TRBV20-1 with TRBJ2-2; D is unclear. The germline V and J ends were trimmed by 5 bases and 1 base, with 11 bases remaining between them. The V gene's germline CDR1 is DFQATT and CDR2 SNEGSKA (reference sequence). This CDR3 has 14 amino acids. The CDR3 region has the DNA TGCAGTGCTCCTCAGAGAAAGAACACCGGGGAGCTGTTTTTT. This gives the protein CSAPQRKNTGELFF.